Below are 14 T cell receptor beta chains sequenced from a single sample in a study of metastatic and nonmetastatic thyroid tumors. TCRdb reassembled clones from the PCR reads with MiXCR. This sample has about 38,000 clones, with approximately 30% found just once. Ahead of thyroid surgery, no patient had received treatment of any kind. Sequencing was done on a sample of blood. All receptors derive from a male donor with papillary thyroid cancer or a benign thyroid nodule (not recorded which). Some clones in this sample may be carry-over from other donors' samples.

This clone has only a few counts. The chain's CDR3 is CASSFGDEQYF. The DNA for the CDR3 is TGTGCCAGCAGTTTTGGAGACGAGCAGTACTTC. This chain joins TRBV28 and TRBJ2-7, with D hard to call. Germline values: CDR1 MDHEN, CDR2 SYDVKM. The CDR3 loop spans 11 amino acids. V lost 3 bases and J lost 5, with 5 bases in between.

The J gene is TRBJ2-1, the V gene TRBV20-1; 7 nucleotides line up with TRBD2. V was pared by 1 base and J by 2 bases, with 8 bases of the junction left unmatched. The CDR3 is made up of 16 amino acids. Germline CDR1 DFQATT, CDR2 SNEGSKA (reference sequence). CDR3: CSARGWGLAAYNEQFF. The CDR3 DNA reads TGCAGTGCTAGAGGGTGGGGCCTAGCGGCCTACAATGAGCAGTTCTTC.

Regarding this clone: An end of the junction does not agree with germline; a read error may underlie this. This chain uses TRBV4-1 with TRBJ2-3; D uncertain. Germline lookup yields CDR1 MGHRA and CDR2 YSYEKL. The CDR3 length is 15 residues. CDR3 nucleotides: TGCGCCAGCAGTCAAGATAGAAAGGGTCAAGATACGCAGTATTTT. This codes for CASSQDRKGQDTQYF.

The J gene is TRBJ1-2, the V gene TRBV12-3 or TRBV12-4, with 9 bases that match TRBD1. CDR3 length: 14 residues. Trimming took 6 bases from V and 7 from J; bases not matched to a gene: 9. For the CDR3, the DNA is TGTGCCAGCAGCCCAACGACAGGGGGGTTTGGCTACACCTTC. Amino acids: CASSPTTGGFGYTF.

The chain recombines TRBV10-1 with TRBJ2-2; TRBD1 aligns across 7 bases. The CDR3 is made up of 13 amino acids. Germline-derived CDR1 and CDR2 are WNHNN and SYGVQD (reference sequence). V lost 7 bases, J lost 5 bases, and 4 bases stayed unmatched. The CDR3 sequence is CASTPTGTGELFF. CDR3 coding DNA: TGCGCCAGCACCCCGACAGGGACCGGGGAGCTGTTTTTT.

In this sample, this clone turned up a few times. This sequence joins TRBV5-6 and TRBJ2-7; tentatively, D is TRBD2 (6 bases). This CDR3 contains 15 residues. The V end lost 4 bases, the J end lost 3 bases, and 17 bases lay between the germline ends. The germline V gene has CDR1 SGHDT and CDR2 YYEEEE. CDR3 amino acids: CASSSYFGGNYEQYF. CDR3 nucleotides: TGTGCCAGCAGCAGCTATTTTGGCGGGAACTACGAGCAGTACTTC. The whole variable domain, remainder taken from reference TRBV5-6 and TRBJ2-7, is DAGVTQSPTHLIKTRGQQVTLRCSPKSGHDTVSWYQQALGQGPQFIFQYYEEEERQRGNFPDRFSGHQFPNYSSELNVNALLLGDSALYLCASSSYFGGNYEQYFGPGTRLTVT.

For the CDR3, the DNA is TGTGCCAGCAGCCAAGGTGGGAGCGAGAACACTGAAGCTTTCTTT. Amino acid sequence: CASSQGGSENTEAFF. The rearrangement joins TRBV4-2 to TRBJ1-1, with D unresolved. The CDR3 spans 15 residues. The germline V and J ends were trimmed by 1 base and 1 base, with 10 bases remaining between them. Looked up from germline, CDR1 is LGHNA and CDR2 is YNFKEQ.

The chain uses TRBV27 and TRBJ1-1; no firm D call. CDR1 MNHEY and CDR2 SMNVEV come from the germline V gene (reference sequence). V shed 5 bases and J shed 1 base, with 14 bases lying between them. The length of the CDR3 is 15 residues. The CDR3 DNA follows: TGTGCCAGCAGTCCCCGCTCCCATCCGAACACTGAAGCTTTCTTT. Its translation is CASSPRSHPNTEAFF.

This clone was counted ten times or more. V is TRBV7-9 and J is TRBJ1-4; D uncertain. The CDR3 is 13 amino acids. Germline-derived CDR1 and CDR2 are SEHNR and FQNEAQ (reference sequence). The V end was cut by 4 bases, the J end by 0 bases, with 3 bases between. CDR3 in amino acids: CASSSSTNEKLFF. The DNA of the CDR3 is TGTGCCAGCAGCTCCTCAACTAATGAAAAACTGTTTTTT.

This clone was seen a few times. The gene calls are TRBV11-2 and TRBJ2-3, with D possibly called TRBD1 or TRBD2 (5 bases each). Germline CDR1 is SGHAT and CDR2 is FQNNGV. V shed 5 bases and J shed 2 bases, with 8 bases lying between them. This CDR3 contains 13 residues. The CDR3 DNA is TGTGCCAGCAGCGGGGGAGCCACAGATACGCAGTATTTT. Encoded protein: CASSGGATDTQYF.

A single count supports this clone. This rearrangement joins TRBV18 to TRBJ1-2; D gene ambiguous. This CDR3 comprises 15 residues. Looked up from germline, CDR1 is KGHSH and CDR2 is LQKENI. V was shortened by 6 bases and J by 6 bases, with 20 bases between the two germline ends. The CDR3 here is CASSPTPENGNGYTF. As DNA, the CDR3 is TGTGCCAGCTCGCCGACACCTGAGAATGGTAATGGCTACACCTTC.

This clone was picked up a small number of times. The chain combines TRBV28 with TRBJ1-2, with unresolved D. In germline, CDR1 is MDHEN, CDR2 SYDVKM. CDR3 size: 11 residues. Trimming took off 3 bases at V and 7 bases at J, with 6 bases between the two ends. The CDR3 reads CASSFQAGYTF. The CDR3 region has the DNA TGTGCCAGCAGTTTCCAAGCTGGCTACACCTTC.

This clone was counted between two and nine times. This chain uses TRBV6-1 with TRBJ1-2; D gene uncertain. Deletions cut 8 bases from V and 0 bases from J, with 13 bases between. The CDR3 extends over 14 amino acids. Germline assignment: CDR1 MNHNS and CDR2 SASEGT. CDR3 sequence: CASRRDSANYGYTF. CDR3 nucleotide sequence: TGTGCCAGCCGACGGGATTCAGCTAACTATGGCTACACCTTC.

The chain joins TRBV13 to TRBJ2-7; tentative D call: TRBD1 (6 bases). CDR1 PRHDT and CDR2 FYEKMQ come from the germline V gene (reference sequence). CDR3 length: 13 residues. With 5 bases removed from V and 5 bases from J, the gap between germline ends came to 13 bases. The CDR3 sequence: CASSKQGRDEQYF. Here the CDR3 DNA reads TGTGCCAGCAGCAAACAGGGACGAGACGAGCAGTACTTC.